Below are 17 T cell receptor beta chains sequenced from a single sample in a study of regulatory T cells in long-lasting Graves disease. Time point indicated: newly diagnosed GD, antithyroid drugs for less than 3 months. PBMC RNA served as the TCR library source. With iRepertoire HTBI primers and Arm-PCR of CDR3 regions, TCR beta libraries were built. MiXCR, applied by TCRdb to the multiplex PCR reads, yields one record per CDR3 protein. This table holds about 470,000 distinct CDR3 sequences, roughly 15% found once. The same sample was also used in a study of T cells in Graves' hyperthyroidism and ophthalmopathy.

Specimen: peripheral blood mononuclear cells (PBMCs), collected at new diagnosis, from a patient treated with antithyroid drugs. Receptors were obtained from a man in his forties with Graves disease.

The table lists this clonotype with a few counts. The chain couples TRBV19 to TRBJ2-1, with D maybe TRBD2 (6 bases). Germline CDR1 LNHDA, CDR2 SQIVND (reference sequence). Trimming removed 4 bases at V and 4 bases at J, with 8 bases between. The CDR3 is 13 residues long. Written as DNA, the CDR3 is TGTGCCAGTAGTACGACTAGTTACAATGAGCAGTTCTTC. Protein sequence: CASSTTSYNEQFF.

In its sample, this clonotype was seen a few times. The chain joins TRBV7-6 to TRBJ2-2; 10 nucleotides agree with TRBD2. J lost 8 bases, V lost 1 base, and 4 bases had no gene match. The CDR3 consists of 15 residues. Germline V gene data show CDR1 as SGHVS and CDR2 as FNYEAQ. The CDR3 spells CASSLGLAGEGELFF. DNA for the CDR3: TGTGCCAGCAGCTTAGGGCTAGCGGGAGAGGGGGAGCTGTTTTTT.

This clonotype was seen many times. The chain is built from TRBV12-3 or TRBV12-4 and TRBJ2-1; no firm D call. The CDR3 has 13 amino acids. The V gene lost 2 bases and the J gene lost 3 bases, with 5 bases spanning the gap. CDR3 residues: CASSLSDYNEQFF. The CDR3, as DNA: TGTGCCAGCAGTTTATCCGACTACAATGAGCAGTTCTTC.

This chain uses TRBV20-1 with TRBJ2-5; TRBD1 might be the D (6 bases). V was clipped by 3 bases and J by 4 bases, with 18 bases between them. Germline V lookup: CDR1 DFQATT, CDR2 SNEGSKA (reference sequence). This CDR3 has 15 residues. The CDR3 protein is CSASTRGETPETQYF. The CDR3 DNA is TGCAGTGCTAGCACCAGGGGCGAGACGCCAGAGACCCAGTACTTC.

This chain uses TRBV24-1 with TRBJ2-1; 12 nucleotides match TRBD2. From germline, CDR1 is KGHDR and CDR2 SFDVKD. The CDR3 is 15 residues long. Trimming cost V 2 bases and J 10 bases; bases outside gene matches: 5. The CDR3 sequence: CATSDSVLAGGEQFF. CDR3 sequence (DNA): TGTGCCACCAGTGATTCCGTACTAGCGGGAGGCGAGCAGTTCTTC.

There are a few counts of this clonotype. The CDR3 DNA sequence: TGCAGTGCTAGAGAAGCAGGGGGCAATTACAATGAGCAGTTCTTC. Residues: CSAREAGGNYNEQFF. The chain employs TRBV20-1 and TRBJ2-1; TRBD1 agrees at 8 bases. The ends lost 0 bases at V and 4 bases at J; junction bases unmatched: 5. Germline V gene sequence: CDR1 DFQATT, CDR2 SNEGSKA (reference sequence). The CDR3 is made up of 15 amino acids.

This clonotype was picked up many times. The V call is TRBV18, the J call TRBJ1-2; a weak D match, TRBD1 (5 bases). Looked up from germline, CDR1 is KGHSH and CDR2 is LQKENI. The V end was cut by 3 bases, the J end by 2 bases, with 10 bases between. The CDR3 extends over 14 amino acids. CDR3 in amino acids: CASSPNWGNYGYTF. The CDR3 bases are TGTGCCAGCTCACCTAACTGGGGCAACTATGGCTACACCTTC. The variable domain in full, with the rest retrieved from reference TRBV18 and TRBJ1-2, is NAGVMQNPRHLVRRRGQEARLRCSPMKGHSHVYWYRQLPEEGLKFMVYLQKENIIDESGMPKERFSAEFPKEGPSILRIQQVVRGDSAAYFCASSPNWGNYGYTFGSGTRLTVV.

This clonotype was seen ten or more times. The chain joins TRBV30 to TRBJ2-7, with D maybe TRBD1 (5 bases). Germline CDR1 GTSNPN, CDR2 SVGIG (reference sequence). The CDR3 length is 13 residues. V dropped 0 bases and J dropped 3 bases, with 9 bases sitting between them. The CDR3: CAWSVAQGYEQYF. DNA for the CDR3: TGTGCCTGGAGTGTAGCCCAGGGCTACGAGCAGTACTTC.

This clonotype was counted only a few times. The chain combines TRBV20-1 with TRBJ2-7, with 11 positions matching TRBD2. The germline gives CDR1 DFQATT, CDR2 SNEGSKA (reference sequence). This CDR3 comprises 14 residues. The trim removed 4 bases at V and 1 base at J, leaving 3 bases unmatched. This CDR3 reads CSATTSGASYEQYF. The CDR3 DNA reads TGCAGTGCTACGACTAGCGGGGCGTCCTACGAGCAGTACTTC.

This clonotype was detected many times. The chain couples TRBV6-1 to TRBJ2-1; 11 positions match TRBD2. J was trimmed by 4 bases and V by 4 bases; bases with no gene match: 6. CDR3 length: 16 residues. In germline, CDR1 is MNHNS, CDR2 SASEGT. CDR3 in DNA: TGTGCCAGCAGTGTGGGACTAGCGGATTATTACAATGAGCAGTTCTTC. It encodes CASSVGLADYYNEQFF.

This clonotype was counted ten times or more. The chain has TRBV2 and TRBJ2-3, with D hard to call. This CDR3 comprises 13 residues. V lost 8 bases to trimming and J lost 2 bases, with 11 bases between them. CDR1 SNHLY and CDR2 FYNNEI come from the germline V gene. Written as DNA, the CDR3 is TGTGCCAGCTTGTTGGAGCACACAGATACGCAGTATTTT. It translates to CASLLEHTDTQYF.

The chain's CDR3 is CASSLDSPRFSGANVLTF. The CDR3 nucleotides are TGCGCCAGCAGCTTGGACAGTCCTAGATTCTCCGGGGCCAACGTCCTGACTTTC. The rearrangement links TRBV5-1 to TRBJ2-6; D unresolved. CDR1 is SGHRS and CDR2 is YFSETQ in the germline V gene. Trimming shortened V by 0 bases and J by 4 bases, and 17 bases separated the two germline ends. The CDR3 loop spans 18 amino acids. Based on the CDR3 plus reference TRBV5-1 and TRBJ2-6, the full variable domain is KAGVTQTPRYLIKTRGQQVTLSCSPISGHRSVSWYQQTPGQGLQFLFEYFSETQRNKGNFPGRFSGRQFSNSRSEMNVSTLELGDSALYLCASSLDSPRFSGANVLTFGAGSRLTVL.

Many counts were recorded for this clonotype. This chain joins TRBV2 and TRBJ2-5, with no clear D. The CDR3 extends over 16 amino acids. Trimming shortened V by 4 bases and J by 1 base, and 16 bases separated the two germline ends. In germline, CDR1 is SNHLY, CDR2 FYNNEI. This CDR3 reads CASSGGEGLLQETQYF. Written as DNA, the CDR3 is TGTGCCAGCAGTGGCGGTGAAGGGTTACTCCAAGAGACCCAGTACTTC.

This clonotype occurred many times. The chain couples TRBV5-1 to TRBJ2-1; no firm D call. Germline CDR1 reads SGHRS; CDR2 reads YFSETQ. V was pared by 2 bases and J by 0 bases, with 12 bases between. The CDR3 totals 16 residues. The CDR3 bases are TGCGCCAGCAGCTTTAACGTGGGTAGCTCCTACAATGAGCAGTTCTTC. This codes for CASSFNVGSSYNEQFF.

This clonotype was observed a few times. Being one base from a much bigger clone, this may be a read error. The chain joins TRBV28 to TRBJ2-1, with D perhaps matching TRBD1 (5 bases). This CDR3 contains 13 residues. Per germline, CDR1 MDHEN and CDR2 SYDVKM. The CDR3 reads CANSLSTGNEQFF. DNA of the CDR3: TGTGCCAACAGTTTATCTACAGGAAATGAGCAGTTCTTC. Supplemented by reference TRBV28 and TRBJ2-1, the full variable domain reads DVKVTQSSRYLVKRTGEKVFLECVQDMDHENMFWYRQDPGLGLRLIYFSYDVKMKEKGDIPEGYSVSREKKERFSLILESASTNQTSMYLCANSLSTGNEQFFGPGTRLTVL.

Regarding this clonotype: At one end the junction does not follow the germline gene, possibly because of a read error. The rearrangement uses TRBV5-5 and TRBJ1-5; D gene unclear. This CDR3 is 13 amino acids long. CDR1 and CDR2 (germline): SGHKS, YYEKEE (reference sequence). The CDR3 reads CASSLYSDQPQHF. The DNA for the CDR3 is TGTGCCAGCAGCCTGTATAGCGATCAGCCCCAGCATTTT.

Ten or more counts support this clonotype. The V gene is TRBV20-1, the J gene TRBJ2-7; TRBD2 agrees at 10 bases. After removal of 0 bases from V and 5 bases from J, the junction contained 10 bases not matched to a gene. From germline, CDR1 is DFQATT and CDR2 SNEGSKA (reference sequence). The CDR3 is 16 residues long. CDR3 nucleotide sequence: TGCAGTGCTAGAGATCGAAGCGGGAGGGCCCTGCACGAGCAGTACTTC. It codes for CSARDRSGRALHEQYF.